This is a list of T cell receptor beta chains from one sample in a study of blood T cell repertoires in COVID-19. Profiled with immunoSEQ multiplex PCR; TCRdb holds only in-frame clones, not every one. The table has some 130,000 clones, 85% to 90% seen once. Source material: peripheral blood. These receptors all stem from a man aged 60-69 years with COVID-19, enrolled during active disease. The CDR3 runs from the conserved cysteine through the conserved F or W.

V gene: TRBV7-9; J gene: TRBJ2-2; CDR3 protein: CASSEGQPNTGELFF
V gene: TRBV7-8; J gene: TRBJ1-4; CDR3 protein: CASRRGGEGKLFF
V gene: TRBV5-6; J gene: TRBJ2-7; CDR3 protein: CASSQRPASEQYF
V gene: TRBV9; J gene: TRBJ1-1; CDR3 protein: CASSVEGAQSQAFF
V gene: TRBV30; J gene: TRBJ2-5; CDR3 protein: CAWSVPAGGTQYF
V gene: TRBV4-3; J gene: TRBJ1-1; CDR3 protein: CASSLGFGGNTEAFF
V gene: TRBV9; J gene: TRBJ1-2; CDR3 protein: CASSVAAGPPYGYTF
V gene: TRBV28; J gene: TRBJ1-2; CDR3 protein: CASSSPGSFGYTF
V gene: TRBV5-1; J gene: TRBJ2-5; CDR3 protein: CASSSGTGGSVETQYF
V gene: TRBV12-3/TRBV12-4; J gene: TRBJ1-1; CDR3 protein: CASRMANTEAFF
V gene: TRBV28; J gene: TRBJ1-5; CDR3 protein: CASSSTQLGTQHF
V gene: TRBV2; J gene: TRBJ2-5; CDR3 protein: CASSESYSQETQYF
V gene: TRBV5-1; J gene: TRBJ1-4; CDR3 protein: CASSDRGRYEKLFF
V gene: TRBV25-1; J gene: TRBJ2-7; CDR3 protein: CASRGQGRGLHEQYF
V gene: TRBV2; J gene: TRBJ2-7; CDR3 protein: CASRRGGVTYEQYF
V gene: TRBV6-6; J gene: TRBJ1-4; CDR3 protein: CASRDDRGNNEKLFF